A selection of T cell receptor beta chains follows, all from one sample in a study of human T cells and chemical hapten exposure. TCRdb fed the RACE reads into MiXCR, producing one record per CDR3 protein. This sample has around 65,000 distinct CDR3 sequences, with approximately 6.1% found just once. The sample comprised whole blood. These receptors originate from a female donor in good health. Some clones in this sample may be carry-over from other donors' samples. Each CDR3 is given with its conserved first and last residue. The D gene is left open where the match is weak. Where a row states a size, it is once, few, many or the class of an expanded clone; other rows omit it.

NA	TRBJ2-2	TRBV20-1	many	TGCAGTGCTAGAGATCCTCGGGCAGGGGAAACGACCGGGGAGCTGTTTTTT	CSARDPRAGETTGELFF
NA	TRBJ2-1	TRBV9	NA	TGTGCCAGCAGCGTAGTAAACGATGAGCAGTTCTTC	CASSVVNDEQFF
NA	TRBJ1-4	TRBV14	NA	TGTGCCAGCAGTCAAAGGACGGGGGAACATGAAAAACCGTTTTTT	CASSQRTGEHEKPFF
NA	TRBJ2-7	TRBV6-6	many	TGTGCCAGCAGCCACCAAAGCGAGCAGTACTTC	CASSHQSEQYF
NA	TRBJ2-1	TRBV28	many	TGTGCCAGCAGCCTATCCGGGAATCTCAATGAGCAGTTCTTC	CASSLSGNLNEQFF
NA	TRBJ2-7	TRBV20-1	NA	TGCAGTGCTAGGTCCCTGGCGATCCACGGGCAGTACTTC	CSARSLAIHGQYF
NA	TRBJ1-6	TRBV5-1	many	TGCGCCAGCAGCTTGAGCCGCGATTCACCCCTCCACTTT	CASSLSRDSPLHF
NA	TRBJ1-1	TRBV4-1	many	TGCGCCAGCAGCCAAGGGATTGAAGCTTTCTTT	CASSQGIEAFF
NA	TRBJ1-5	TRBV28	many	TGTGCCAGCAGTTTCTCCCAAGGGCGTGATCAGCCCCAGCATTTT	CASSFSQGRDQPQHF
NA	TRBJ1-6	TRBV27	many	TGTGCCAGCAGTCCTACACAGGTGGTTTTTTCACCCCTCCACTTT	CASSPTQVVFSPLHF
TRBD2	TRBJ2-7	TRBV7-2	many	TGTGCCAGCAGCTTAGTAGCGGGAGGAGGCTACGAGCAGTACTTC	CASSLVAGGGYEQYF
NA	TRBJ1-2	TRBV13	many	TGTGCCAGCAGCTACACCGGGACCCCTGGCTATGGCTACACCTTC	CASSYTGTPGYGYTF
TRBD2	TRBJ2-1	TRBV12-3/TRBV12-4	many	TGTGCCAGCAGTGGAGCTAGCGGGAGGAGGAGTTCCTACAATGAGCAGTTCTTC	CASSGASGRRSSYNEQFF
TRBD1	TRBJ1-3	TRBV29-1	many	TGCAGCGTTGAGTGGGGACAGGCGGACACCATATATTTT	CSVEWGQADTIYF
NA	TRBJ2-6	TRBV28	many	TGTGCCAGCACCCGGCGGGGCTCTGGGGCCAACGTCCTGACTTTC	CASTRRGSGANVLTF
NA	TRBJ2-7	TRBV28	many	TGTGCCAGCAGTTCCCAACCATTGACAGACTACGAGCAGTACTTC	CASSSQPLTDYEQYF
TRBD1	TRBJ2-6	TRBV5-5	many	TGTGCCAGCAGTTGGGACAGGGGGGCTGGGGCCAACGTCCTGACTTTC	CASSWDRGAGANVLTF
NA	TRBJ2-3	TRBV28	few	TGTGCCAGCAGTTTATTGGGGGGTGCAGATACGCAGTATTTT	CASSLLGGADTQYF
NA	TRBJ2-1	TRBV20-1	NA	TGCAGTGCTAGAGATCGGAGGGAGCCTTACAATGAGCAGTTCTTC	CSARDRREPYNEQFF
NA	TRBJ1-6	TRBV20-1	many	TGCAGTGCTAGAGATCTCCCCCAGGGGAATAATTCACCCCTCCACTTT	CSARDLPQGNNSPLHF
NA	TRBJ2-5	TRBV12-3/TRBV12-4	few	TGTGCCAGCAGTTCCCGGGGTGGGGGCCAAGAGACCCAGTACTTC	CASSSRGGGQETQYF
TRBD2	TRBJ2-7	TRBV20-1	many	TGCAGTGCTAGTAGCGGGAGGGCCGTCTACGAGCAGTACTTC	CSASSGRAVYEQYF
TRBD2	TRBJ2-2	TRBV28	many	TGTGCCAGCAGTCAACGACTAGCGGGGCACACCGGGGAGCTGTTTTTT	CASSQRLAGHTGELFF
TRBD1	TRBJ1-1	TRBV7-2	many	TGTGCCAGCAGCCACGGACAGGGGAGGACTGAAGCTTTCTTT	CASSHGQGRTEAFF
NA	TRBJ1-1	TRBV12-3/TRBV12-4	many	TGTGCCAGCCTTCACGTAGGGGGACCGTCGAACACTGAAGCTTTCTTT	CASLHVGGPSNTEAFF
NA	TRBJ2-7	TRBV20-1	many	TGCAGTGCTATGGCCAGGGATCGGAGCTCCTACGAGCAGTACTTC	CSAMARDRSSYEQYF
NA	TRBJ2-1	TRBV3-1	many	TGTGCCAGCAGCCAAATGCGGGAGCAGTTCTTC	CASSQMREQFF
NA	TRBJ2-1	TRBV5-4	many	TGTGCCAGCAGCTTGGTGGATAATGAGCAGTTCTTC	CASSLVDNEQFF
NA	TRBJ1-2	TRBV20-1	few	TGCAGTGCTAGAACGGACGGGGGGGGCTATGGCTACACCTTC	CSARTDGGGYGYTF
TRBD1	TRBJ2-4	TRBV28	many	TGTGCCAGCAGTCCCGTTTATGACAGGGAGACGAAAAACATTCAGTACTTC	CASSPVYDRETKNIQYF
NA	TRBJ2-3	TRBV6-6	few	TGTGCCAGCAGTTACGTTGGGGAAACAGATACGCAGTATTTT	CASSYVGETDTQYF
NA	TRBJ2-3	TRBV5-1	many	TGCGCCAGCAGCCCGGGCGGAGCCACAGATACGCAGTATTTT	CASSPGGATDTQYF
TRBD1	TRBJ2-3	TRBV6-5	few	TGTGCCAGCAGTGACAGGGGGCCTAGCACAGATACGCAGTATTTT	CASSDRGPSTDTQYF
TRBD2	TRBJ2-1	TRBV5-5	few	TGTGCCAGCAGCGACACCGGGACTAGCGCTTACAATGAGCAGTTCTTC	CASSDTGTSAYNEQFF
TRBD1	TRBJ1-2	TRBV12-3/TRBV12-4	NA	TGTGCCAGCAGTCCCCTGGGACAGAACTCTAACTATGGCTACACCTTC	CASSPLGQNSNYGYTF
NA	TRBJ1-5	TRBV28	many	TGTGCCAGCATCAGTATAGGGAACAATCAGCCCCAGCATTTT	CASISIGNNQPQHF
NA	TRBJ2-6	TRBV7-8	many	TGTGCCAGCAGCTTAGAGACGGATCACTCTGGGGCCAACGTCCTGACTTTC	CASSLETDHSGANVLTF
NA	TRBJ2-3	TRBV7-2	many	TGTGCCAGCAGCGTTTATCAGAACACAGATACGCAGTATTTT	CASSVYQNTDTQYF
NA	TRBJ1-6	TRBV4-3	many	TGCGCCAGCAGCCTACGGGGGGCCGGTAATTCACCCCTCCACTTT	CASSLRGAGNSPLHF
NA	TRBJ2-3	TRBV28	many	TGTGCCAGCAGTTTACCGGGAGCGGACACAGATACGCAGTATTTT	CASSLPGADTDTQYF
TRBD2	TRBJ2-2	TRBV6-5	NA	TGTGCCAGCAGCATGCGGGAGTTGAACACCGGGGAGCTGTTTTTT	CASSMRELNTGELFF
NA	TRBJ1-2	TRBV4-3	NA	TGCGCCAGCAGCCAAGATCGGCAGGGGAGATCGTTAGGTGGCTACACCTTC	CASSQDRQGRSLGGYTF
NA	TRBJ2-1	TRBV25-1	few	TGTGCCAGCAGTGAATGGGAGGGGGGGTGGCAGTTCTTC	CASSEWEGGWQFF
NA	TRBJ1-3	TRBV7-2	many	TGTGCCAGCAGCTTAGGGACCTCTGGAAACACCATATATTTT	CASSLGTSGNTIYF
TRBD1	TRBJ1-6	TRBV28	many	TGTGCCAGCAGTGACGACAGGGGGCTTAATTCACCCCTCCACTTT	CASSDDRGLNSPLHF
NA	TRBJ1-1	TRBV29-1	many	TGCAGCGTCCCCAGACAGGACACTCGGAACACTGAAGCTTTCTTT	CSVPRQDTRNTEAFF
TRBD2	TRBJ2-3	TRBV29-1	many	TGCAGCGTTAGGGGTCTTAGCGGGAGTACAGATACGCAGTATTTT	CSVRGLSGSTDTQYF
NA	TRBJ2-7	TRBV29-1	many	TGCAGCGCTAAAGGTACCCCCTCCTACGAGCAGTACTTC	CSAKGTPSYEQYF
TRBD2	TRBJ2-1	TRBV28	NA	TGTGCCAGCAGTTTTACTAGCGGCCATGAGCAGTTCTTC	CASSFTSGHEQFF
NA	TRBJ2-3	TRBV10-2	many	TGCGCCAGCAGTGTGACTCGGCCCTCCTTGGTCGGAGATACGCAGTATTTT	CASSVTRPSLVGDTQYF